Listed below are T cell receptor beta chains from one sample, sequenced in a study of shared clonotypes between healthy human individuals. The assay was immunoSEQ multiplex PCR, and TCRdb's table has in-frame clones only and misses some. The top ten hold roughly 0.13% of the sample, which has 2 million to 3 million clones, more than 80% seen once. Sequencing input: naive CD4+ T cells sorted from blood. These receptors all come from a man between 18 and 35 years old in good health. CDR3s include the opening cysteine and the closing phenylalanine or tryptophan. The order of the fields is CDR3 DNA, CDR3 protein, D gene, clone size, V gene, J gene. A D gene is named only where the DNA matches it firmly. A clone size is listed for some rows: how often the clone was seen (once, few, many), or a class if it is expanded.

CDR3 DNA: TGCGCCAGCAGCCAAGACCGTACTAGCGGGGGGCCGGGGTACCAAGAGACCCAGTACTTC
CDR3 protein: CASSQDRTSGGPGYQETQYF
D gene: TRBD2
clone size: NA
V gene: TRBV4-1
J gene: TRBJ2-5

CDR3 DNA: TGTGCCAGCAGGGGGGACAGGGAGTACCAAGAGACCCAGTACTTC
CDR3 protein: CASRGDREYQETQYF
D gene: TRBD1
clone size: NA
V gene: TRBV28
J gene: TRBJ2-5

CDR3 DNA: TGTGCCAGCAGTCGACTAGCGGGGGGGAGCACAGATACGCAGTATTTT
CDR3 protein: CASSRLAGGSTDTQYF
D gene: TRBD2
clone size: NA
V gene: TRBV2
J gene: TRBJ2-3

CDR3 DNA: TGTGCCTGTGACAGGCAATCGAACACCGGGGAGCTGTTTTTT
CDR3 protein: CACDRQSNTGELFF
D gene: NA
clone size: once
V gene: TRBV30
J gene: TRBJ2-2

CDR3 DNA: TGTGCCATCAGTCGGGACAATTCGAACACTGAAGCTTTCTTT
CDR3 protein: CAISRDNSNTEAFF
D gene: NA
clone size: NA
V gene: TRBV10-3
J gene: TRBJ1-1

CDR3 DNA: TGTGCCTGGAGTGAATCCAGTCTGGGCTACACCTTC
CDR3 protein: CAWSESSLGYTF
D gene: NA
clone size: NA
V gene: TRBV30
J gene: TRBJ1-2

CDR3 DNA: TGCGCCAGCAGTTCGGTGGGGGGTCAGCAAGAGACCCAGTACTTC
CDR3 protein: CASSSVGGQQETQYF
D gene: NA
clone size: NA
V gene: TRBV5-1
J gene: TRBJ2-5

CDR3 DNA: TGTGCCAGCAGTGAAGCTTCCTACGAGCAGTACTTC
CDR3 protein: CASSEASYEQYF
D gene: NA
clone size: NA
V gene: TRBV2
J gene: TRBJ2-7

CDR3 DNA: TGTGCCAGCAGCCCCCAACGTCTTAGCGGGATTTTCCAAGAGACCCAGTACTTC
CDR3 protein: CASSPQRLSGIFQETQYF
D gene: TRBD2
clone size: once
V gene: TRBV14
J gene: TRBJ2-5

CDR3 DNA: TGTGCCAGCAGCTTAGCGAGCACTGAAGCTTTCTTT
CDR3 protein: CASSLASTEAFF
D gene: NA
clone size: few
V gene: TRBV7-9
J gene: TRBJ1-1

CDR3 DNA: TGCGCCAGCAGCTCCTCCCGGGATACGCAGTATTTT
CDR3 protein: CASSSSRDTQYF
D gene: NA
clone size: NA
V gene: TRBV5-1
J gene: TRBJ2-3

CDR3 DNA: TGTGCCAGCAGCCGGGTTGGGACAGGGGGTTCACCCCTCCACTTT
CDR3 protein: CASSRVGTGGSPLHF
D gene: TRBD1
clone size: NA
V gene: TRBV7-8
J gene: TRBJ1-6

CDR3 DNA: TGTGCCAGCATGAGGGCCTCCTACGAGCAGTACTTC
CDR3 protein: CASMRASYEQYF
D gene: NA
clone size: NA
V gene: TRBV6-1
J gene: TRBJ2-7

CDR3 DNA: TGTGCCAGCAGTGAAACTACCGGGACTTCGAACACTGAAGCTTTCTTT
CDR3 protein: CASSETTGTSNTEAFF
D gene: NA
clone size: NA
V gene: TRBV25-1
J gene: TRBJ1-1

CDR3 DNA: TGTGCCTGGAGTGAAAGCTACGAGCAGTACTTC
CDR3 protein: CAWSESYEQYF
D gene: NA
clone size: NA
V gene: TRBV30
J gene: TRBJ2-7

CDR3 DNA: TGTGCCAGCAGCTTGGCAGGGGTCTCCGTCACAGATACGCAGTATTTT
CDR3 protein: CASSLAGVSVTDTQYF
D gene: NA
clone size: NA
V gene: TRBV5-6
J gene: TRBJ2-3

CDR3 DNA: TGTGCCAGCAGTCGACTAGCGGGAGGGCCAGGGAACGAGCAGTACTTC
CDR3 protein: CASSRLAGGPGNEQYF
D gene: TRBD2
clone size: NA
V gene: TRBV27
J gene: TRBJ2-7

CDR3 DNA: TGTGCCAGCTCACGGGACAGCCTCATGAACACTGAAGCTTTCTTT
CDR3 protein: CASSRDSLMNTEAFF
D gene: TRBD1
clone size: once
V gene: TRBV18
J gene: TRBJ1-1

CDR3 DNA: TGTGCCAGGCCTTTGGTAAAGAAAAGGAAGTATGGCTACACCTTC
CDR3 protein: CARPLVKKRKYGYTF
D gene: NA
clone size: NA
V gene: TRBV9
J gene: TRBJ1-2

CDR3 DNA: TGTGCCAGCAGCTTAGCGACAGTTGTAGAGACCCAGTACTTC
CDR3 protein: CASSLATVVETQYF
D gene: NA
clone size: NA
V gene: TRBV7-8
J gene: TRBJ2-5

CDR3 DNA: TGTGCCAGCAGCGTGAGTTCCGGGACAGGGACTGGAAACACCATATATTTT
CDR3 protein: CASSVSSGTGTGNTIYF
D gene: TRBD1
clone size: NA
V gene: TRBV9
J gene: TRBJ1-3

CDR3 DNA: TGTGCCAGCAGGGCAGGGGTTGCCTATGGCTACACCTTC
CDR3 protein: CASRAGVAYGYTF
D gene: NA
clone size: NA
V gene: TRBV27
J gene: TRBJ1-2

CDR3 DNA: TGCGCCAGCAGGACTAATACCTACGAGCAGTACTTC
CDR3 protein: CASRTNTYEQYF
D gene: NA
clone size: NA
V gene: TRBV5-1
J gene: TRBJ2-7

CDR3 DNA: TGTGCCAGCAGTACACAGGGTCCGGGCACTGAAGCTTTCTTT
CDR3 protein: CASSTQGPGTEAFF
D gene: NA
clone size: NA
V gene: TRBV2
J gene: TRBJ1-1

CDR3 DNA: TGTGCCAGCAGCTTACGCTGGGCCACTGAAGCTTTCTTT
CDR3 protein: CASSLRWATEAFF
D gene: NA
clone size: NA
V gene: TRBV7-2
J gene: TRBJ1-1

CDR3 DNA: TGCGCCAGCAGCCACCCCGTAACAGGGCTACGTAGTCAGCCCCAGCATTTT
CDR3 protein: CASSHPVTGLRSQPQHF
D gene: NA
clone size: NA
V gene: TRBV4-1
J gene: TRBJ1-5

CDR3 DNA: TGTGCCAGCAGTGACGGGGGAGCGGTTGAAAAACTGTTTTTT
CDR3 protein: CASSDGGAVEKLFF
D gene: NA
clone size: few
V gene: TRBV2
J gene: TRBJ1-4

CDR3 DNA: TGTGCCAGCAGCGTAGAGGCGAAAAGCACAGATACGCAGTATTTT
CDR3 protein: CASSVEAKSTDTQYF
D gene: NA
clone size: NA
V gene: TRBV9
J gene: TRBJ2-3